These 20 T cell receptor beta chains were all obtained from the same sample, sequenced in a study of blood T cell repertoires in COVID-19 (dated by TCRdb to the early 2020s). Receptors were amplified or captured by the immunoSEQ multiplex PCR assay. This immuneACCESS table, as held by TCRdb, lists in-frame sequences with V and J called but not all clones. Of the missing ones, under half trace to an unresolved V gene in checked studies; the others have no known cause. This sample gives about 50,000 clones in total; 85% of them show up just once. The ten top clones hold roughly 10% of the sample. Input material: peripheral blood. The receptor source for this set is a human donor in a cohort sampled during active COVID-19.

The chain couples TRBV6-5 to TRBJ2-5; D is uncertain. The V gene's germline CDR1 is MNHEY and CDR2 SVGAGI. This CDR3 spans 12 amino acids. The ends were cut back, 9 bases at V and 4 bases at J, with 12 bases in the middle. The CDR3 nucleotides read TGTGCCAGTCGATCGACTCGAGAGACCCAGTACTTC. Protein: CASRSTRETQYF.

This chain links TRBV15 with TRBJ2-5; weak D call: TRBD1 (5 bases). V was shortened by 0 bases and J by 9 bases, with 14 bases between the two germline ends. The CDR3 has 14 residues. CDR1 LNHNV and CDR2 YYDKDF come from the germline V gene (reference sequence). CDR3 residues: CATSRDRGASAQYF. The CDR3 region has the DNA TGTGCCACCAGCAGAGATAGGGGCGCGTCGGCCCAGTACTTC.

The gene calls are TRBV14 and TRBJ2-5, with 8 positions matching TRBD2. CDR3 length: 14 residues. Germline assignment: CDR1 SGHDN and CDR2 FVKESK. V trimming: 4 bases; J trimming: 5 bases; junction bases outside the gene matches: 6. The CDR3 region has the DNA TGTGCCAGCAGCCCACTAGCGGTGGAGGAGACCCAGTACTTC. This gives the protein CASSPLAVEETQYF.

This rearrangement joins TRBV27 to TRBJ1-4, with a tentative D call TRBD1 (6 bases). CDR3 length equals 15 residues. Trimming took 0 bases from V and 8 from J, leaving 13 bases between them. Germline V gene sequence: CDR1 MNHEY, CDR2 SMNVEV (reference sequence). The CDR3 DNA sequence: TGTGCCAGCAGTTTATCGGCGGACAGTCCAGAAAAACTGTTTTTT. This translates into CASSLSADSPEKLFF.

This clone appeared a single time. This rearrangement joins TRBV5-1 to TRBJ2-1; D gene ambiguous. Trimming took 3 bases from V and 9 from J, leaving 13 bases between them. This CDR3 has 13 residues. CDR1 SGHRS and CDR2 YFSETQ come from the germline V gene. Here the CDR3 DNA reads TGCGCCAGCAGCTCCCTACCCACCGCTGAGCAGTTCTTC. It specifies CASSSLPTAEQFF.

The chain recombines TRBV5-4 with TRBJ2-7; 8 bases align to TRBD1. Germline V gene sequence: CDR1 SGHNT, CDR2 YYREEE (reference sequence). The CDR3 sequence is 15 residues long. Trimming removed 3 bases from V and 2 bases from J; junction bases left unmatched: 7. CDR3 region: CASSSQGAPTYEQYF. The CDR3 nucleotides are TGTGCCAGCAGCTCCCAGGGGGCCCCCACCTACGAGCAGTACTTC.

The rearrangement joins TRBV19 to TRBJ1-6; D not resolved. The V gene lost 3 bases and the J gene lost 7 bases, with 7 bases spanning the gap. CDR3 length: 13 residues. CDR1 and CDR2 (germline): LNHDA, SQIVND (reference sequence). CDR3 nucleotides: TGTGCCAGTAGTATGCGGCCGAATTCACCCCTCCACTTT. Translated, it gives CASSMRPNSPLHF.

The rearrangement uses TRBV6-6 and TRBJ2-5; D is perhaps TRBD1 (6 bases). The germline V gene has CDR1 MNHNY and CDR2 SVGAGI (reference sequence). The CDR3 totals 14 residues. V shed 4 bases and J shed 1 base, with 10 bases lying between them. CDR3 sequence: CASSLGQIQETQYF. CDR3 coding DNA: TGTGCCAGCAGTTTAGGACAGATCCAAGAGACCCAGTACTTC.

This chain connects TRBV5-1 to TRBJ2-3; 8 bases line up with TRBD1. The ends lost 4 bases at V and 0 bases at J; junction bases unmatched: 7. The CDR3 runs 16 residues. CDR1 SGHRS and CDR2 YFSETQ come from the germline V gene. CDR3 loop: CASSIKGQDSTDTQYF. The CDR3 region has the DNA TGCGCCAGCAGCATAAAGGGACAGGATAGCACAGATACGCAGTATTTT.

This clone is classed as medium-sized. The chain joins TRBV28 to TRBJ2-1; TRBD2 is a possible D gene (6 bases). This CDR3 region has 12 residues. With 10 bases removed from V and 8 bases from J, the gap between germline ends came to 15 bases. Germline V gives CDR1 MDHEN, CDR2 SYDVKM. As DNA, the CDR3 is TGTGCCATCTCCGGGAGCTGGGATGAGCAGTTCTTC. Its protein product is CAISGSWDEQFF.

The chain has TRBV30 and TRBJ1-4; a weak D match, TRBD1 (6 bases). The V and J ends lost 5 bases and 7 bases respectively, with 17 bases between them. This CDR3 is 14 amino acids long. Germline loops: CDR1 GTSNPN, CDR2 SVGIG (reference sequence). The chain's CDR3 is CAWQEGGDTEKLFF. CDR3 nucleotides: TGTGCCTGGCAGGAGGGGGGGGACACTGAAAAACTGTTTTTT.

The chain employs TRBV28 and TRBJ2-1, with TRBD2 identical over 10 bases. The V and J ends lost 3 bases and 3 bases, in that order; junction bases with no gene match: 20. The CDR3 length is 21 residues. Germline V gene lookup returns CDR1 MDHEN and CDR2 SYDVKM. As DNA, the CDR3 is TGTGCCAGCAGTTTGGGGGGATTGGGGACTAGCGAGACCGGACTCTACAATGAGCAGTTCTTC. It is translated as CASSLGGLGTSETGLYNEQFF.

The chain links TRBV7-9 to TRBJ1-2; the match to TRBD1 covers 8 bases. The V segment lost 5 bases and the J segment 6 bases; nucleotides outside the gene matches: 11. The CDR3 is made up of 15 amino acids. From germline, CDR1 is SEHNR and CDR2 FQNEAQ (reference sequence). The CDR3 here is CASSLWDRPGDGYTF. In DNA form, the CDR3 reads TGTGCCAGCAGCCTATGGGACAGGCCTGGCGATGGCTACACCTTC.

In this sample, this clone is medium-sized. The rearrangement links TRBV6-5 to TRBJ2-2; D may be TRBD1 (6 bases). Trimming took off 7 bases at V and 3 bases at J, with 15 bases between the two ends. Looked up from germline, CDR1 is MNHEY and CDR2 is SVGAGI. The CDR3 runs 15 residues. Here the CDR3 reads CASNGVGAYTGELFF. The CDR3 region has the DNA TGTGCCAGCAACGGGGTGGGGGCCTACACCGGGGAGCTGTTTTTT.

The chain combines TRBV5-1 with TRBJ2-7, with 9 bases lining up with TRBD1. There are 15 residues in the CDR3. Germline assignment: CDR1 SGHRS and CDR2 YFSETQ. J gave up 3 bases and V 3 bases, and 7 bases lay outside the gene matches. This CDR3 reads CASSWGTGMVYEQYF. In DNA, the CDR3 is TGCGCCAGCAGCTGGGGGACAGGGATGGTCTACGAGCAGTACTTC.

The chain couples TRBV6-6 to TRBJ1-4; a weak D match, TRBD1 (5 bases). Germline loops: CDR1 MNHNY, CDR2 SVGAGI (reference sequence). The CDR3 runs to 15 residues. Trimming removed 0 bases at V and 1 base at J, with 6 bases between. CDR3 DNA: TGTGCCAGCAGTTACTCGGGGGGAACTAATGAAAAACTGTTTTTT. Its translation: CASSYSGGTNEKLFF.

The chain employs TRBV5-1 and TRBJ2-2, with 10 bases matching TRBD2. CDR3 length equals 18 residues. CDR1 and CDR2 (germline): SGHRS, YFSETQ. The V gene end was trimmed by 0 bases and the J gene end by 4 bases; junction bases not matched to a gene: 9. The CDR3 loop reads CASSLGLAGVRSTGELFF. As DNA, the CDR3 is TGCGCCAGCAGCTTGGGGCTAGCGGGAGTAAGAAGCACCGGGGAGCTGTTTTTT.

V and J are TRBV6-5 and TRBJ2-7, with TRBD2 matching 8 bases. Germline V gene sequence: CDR1 MNHEY, CDR2 SVGAGI. The J segment lost 3 bases and the V segment lost 2 bases, leaving 3 bases of the junction unmatched. The CDR3 extends over 14 amino acids. The CDR3 sequence: CASSYTGGLYEQYF. CDR3 coding DNA: TGTGCCAGCAGTTACACGGGAGGGCTCTACGAGCAGTACTTC.

V usage is TRBV21-1 and J usage is TRBJ2-3; the D call TRBD2 from the table was never checked on the DNA. TRBV21-1 is marked as a pseudogene. The CDR3 loop spans 18 amino acids. DNA for the CDR3: TGTGCCAGCAGCAAACCGGAGACTAGCGGGAGCGGTGCAGATACGCAGTATTTT. Translated, it gives CASSKPETSGSGADTQYF.

The V call is TRBV28, the J call TRBJ1-2; D is undetermined. This CDR3 has 16 amino acids. V shed 10 bases and J shed 4 bases, with 25 bases lying between them. Per the germline V gene, CDR1 is MDHEN and CDR2 is SYDVKM. The chain's CDR3 is CATNQVRPGGLYGYTF. CDR3 nucleotide sequence: TGTGCCACCAACCAGGTGCGCCCCGGAGGCCTCTATGGCTACACCTTC.